One and the same sample provided the 30 T cell receptor beta chains below, sequenced in a study of blood T cell repertoires in COVID-19. Sequencing was performed with immunoSEQ multiplex PCR; in TCRdb, only in-frame clones are kept and a portion is missing. The sample lists 140,000 to 150,000 clones, around 85% seen once, with 8% in the top ten. The sequencing input was peripheral blood. The receptor source for this set is a woman aged 55-70 years with COVID-19, enrolled during active disease.

CDR3 nucleotides: TGTGCCAGTAGTATGATGGGGTCAGGGGACGTCTTTTTGGGCTACACCTTC. This codes for CASSMMGSGDVFLGYTF. The rearrangement uses TRBV19 and TRBJ1-2, with D possibly TRBD1 on 6 matching bases. Trimming took 3 bases from V and 8 from J, leaving 25 bases between them. CDR3 length: 17 residues. Germline V lookup: CDR1 LNHDA, CDR2 SQIVND (reference sequence).

The chain joins TRBV7-9 to TRBJ1-2; D unresolved. V was shortened by 5 bases and J by 8 bases, with 15 bases between the two germline ends. This CDR3 comprises 13 residues. CDR1 and CDR2 from the germline V gene are SEHNR and FQNEAQ (reference sequence). CDR3 nucleotides: TGTGCCAGCAGCGTAGAGCTGTCAAGAGGCTACACCTTC. As protein: CASSVELSRGYTF.

The V and J genes are TRBV2 and TRBJ2-3; D not resolved. The ends were cut back, 9 bases at V and 8 bases at J, with 12 bases in the middle. The CDR3 is made up of 11 amino acids. Per the germline V gene, CDR1 is SNHLY and CDR2 is FYNNEI. The CDR3 spells CASTIGGTQYF. In DNA form, the CDR3 reads TGTGCCAGTACAATAGGCGGTACGCAGTATTTT.

On this clone itself: In the same sample, other DNA sequences code for this CDR3. CDR3 residues: CASSLPGQETQYF. The CDR3 bases are TGCGCCAGCAGCTTACCAGGTCAAGAGACCCAGTACTTC. V and J are TRBV5-1 and TRBJ2-5; D is unclear. The CDR3 loop spans 13 amino acids. CDR1 is SGHRS, CDR2 YFSETQ, per germline. The germline V and J ends were trimmed by 2 bases and 2 bases, with 7 bases remaining between them.

This clone was recorded once. This chain's CDR3 is CASSLDTGEYTDTQYF. CDR3 sequence (DNA): TGTGCCAGCAGCCTAGACACGGGGGAGTACACAGATACGCAGTATTTT. The V and J genes are TRBV9 and TRBJ2-3; D possibly corresponds to TRBD2 (6 bases). V lost 4 bases to trimming and J lost 2 bases, with 17 bases between them. The CDR3 consists of 16 residues. Germline V gene lookup returns CDR1 SGDLS and CDR2 YYNGEE. Using reference TRBV9 and TRBJ2-3 for the parts outside the CDR3, the full variable domain is DSGVTQTPKHLITATGQRVTLRCSPRSGDLSVYWYQQSLDQGLQFLIQYYNGEERAKGNILERFSAQQFPDLHSELNLSSLELGDSALYFCASSLDTGEYTDTQYFGPGTRLTVL.

The rearrangement links TRBV27 to TRBJ1-2; D might be TRBD1 (5 bases). Trimming pared 3 bases from V and 6 bases from J, leaving 17 bases between. Germline V gives CDR1 MNHEY, CDR2 SMNVEV (reference sequence). The CDR3 is 15 amino acids. CDR3 coding DNA: TGTGCCAGCAGTTTTGGGGATGGACAATATGATGGCTACACCTTC. This translates into CASSFGDGQYDGYTF.

Only a few counts were recorded for this clone. The V and J genes are TRBV3-1 (or the pseudogene TRBV3-2) and TRBJ1-2, with D hard to call. Germline-derived CDR1 and CDR2 are LGHDT and YNNKEL (reference sequence). Between the trimmed V and J ends, which lost 0 bases and 4 bases, there was a span of 9 bases. The CDR3 extends over 14 amino acids. This CDR3 is CASSQDPGGYGYTF. In DNA form, the CDR3 reads TGTGCCAGCAGCCAAGATCCTGGCGGCTATGGCTACACCTTC.

The rearrangement links TRBV3-1 (or the pseudogene TRBV3-2) to TRBJ2-7; D is ambiguous. V lost 4 bases to trimming and J lost 5 bases, with 15 bases between them. The length of the CDR3 is 14 residues. The germline gives CDR1 LGHDT, CDR2 YNNKEL (reference sequence). CDR3 sequence (DNA): TGTGCCAGCAGCCCCACCCCTGTGGCCGACGAGCAGTACTTC. This encodes CASSPTPVADEQYF.

The rearrangement uses TRBV5-1 and TRBJ2-7; the match to TRBD1 covers 10 bases. Trimming took 3 bases from V and 3 from J; bases not matched to a gene: 9. Germline assignment: CDR1 SGHRS and CDR2 YFSETQ. The CDR3 is 16 residues long. The CDR3 spells CASSWTLTGGNYEQYF. In DNA form, the CDR3 reads TGCGCCAGCAGCTGGACTCTGACAGGGGGCAACTACGAGCAGTACTTC. Together with reference TRBV5-1 and TRBJ2-7, the CDR3 gives the full variable domain: KAGVTQTPRYLIKTRGQQVTLSCSPISGHRSVSWYQQTPGQGLQFLFEYFSETQRNKGNFPGRFSGRQFSNSRSEMNVSTLELGDSALYLCASSWTLTGGNYEQYFGPGTRLTVT.

The chain couples TRBV29-1 to TRBJ1-2, with a possible D match to TRBD1 (5 bases). The CDR3 length is 15 residues. CDR1 is SQVTM, CDR2 ANQGSEA, per germline. The ends were cut back, 0 bases at V and 1 base at J, with 12 bases in the middle. This chain's CDR3 is CSVEDRTRSNYGYTF. The CDR3 DNA reads TGCAGCGTTGAAGATCGGACAAGGAGTAACTATGGCTACACCTTC.

This chain connects TRBV12-3 or TRBV12-4 to TRBJ1-2; weak D call: TRBD1 (6 bases). The V gene lost 3 bases and the J gene lost 4 bases, with 6 bases spanning the gap. The CDR3 extends over 12 amino acids. CDR3 nucleotide sequence: TGTGCCAGCAGTTTGGGGGCCTATGGCTACACCTTC. Amino acids: CASSLGAYGYTF.

The rearrangement links TRBV2 to TRBJ2-3; 12 bases match TRBD2. Germline V gene sequence: CDR1 SNHLY, CDR2 FYNNEI. After removal of 6 bases from V and 3 bases from J, the junction contained 4 bases not matched to a gene. The CDR3 sequence is 15 residues long. CDR3 protein: CASRLGLAGTDTQYF. CDR3 in DNA: TGTGCCAGCAGACTCGGACTAGCGGGGACAGATACGCAGTATTTT.

The rearrangement uses TRBV7-8 and TRBJ1-6; tentatively, D is TRBD1 (5 bases). Germline lookup yields CDR1 SGHVS and CDR2 FQNEAQ. The CDR3 is 14 amino acids. V lost 1 base and J 6 bases, leaving 7 bases between the germline ends. CDR3 DNA sequence: TGTGCCAGCAGCTTAGAAGGGGCTAATTCACCCCTCCACTTT. The encoded protein is CASSLEGANSPLHF.

The gene calls are TRBV5-1 and TRBJ1-2; D gene ambiguous. From germline, CDR1 is SGHRS and CDR2 YFSETQ. V gave up 0 bases and J gave up 0 bases, with 9 bases separating them. This CDR3 region has 15 residues. The CDR3 sequence: CASSLAAEANYGYTF. CDR3 sequence (DNA): TGCGCCAGCAGCTTGGCGGCGGAAGCTAACTATGGCTACACCTTC.

V usage is TRBV6-4 and J usage is TRBJ2-7, with D possibly matching TRBD1 (6 bases). Trimming took 5 bases from V and 2 from J, leaving 7 bases between them. Per the germline V gene, CDR1 is MRHNA and CDR2 is SNTAGT. The CDR3 extends over 12 amino acids. CDR3 in amino acids: CASSYRAYEQYF. CDR3 DNA sequence: TGTGCCAGCAGTTACAGGGCCTACGAGCAGTACTTC.

The chain carries TRBV5-6 and TRBJ2-7; no definite D call. V was clipped by 1 base and J by 2 bases, with 7 bases between them. This CDR3 spans 13 amino acids. The V gene's germline CDR1 is SGHDT and CDR2 YYEEEE. In DNA form, the CDR3 reads TGTGCCAGCAGCTTGTACGGAGCCTACGAGCAGTACTTC. Translation gives CASSLYGAYEQYF.

V and J are TRBV14 and TRBJ2-2, with unresolved D. Germline lookup yields CDR1 SGHDN and CDR2 FVKESK. V was shortened by 6 bases and J by 1 base, with 3 bases between the two germline ends. CDR3 length: 12 amino acids. The DNA for the CDR3 is TGTGCCAGCAGGCGGAACACCGGGGAGCTGTTTTTT. This translates into CASRRNTGELFF.

The V and J genes are TRBV5-6 and TRBJ1-4; TRBD1 might be the D (5 bases). The V gene's germline CDR1 is SGHDT and CDR2 YYEEEE. The CDR3 is 14 residues long. V lost 5 bases to trimming and J lost 8 bases, with 16 bases between them. The CDR3 DNA reads TGTGCCAGCAGTTTTGGGGCAGGGTTCGAAAAACTGTTTTTT. The encoded protein is CASSFGAGFEKLFF. Drawing the rest from reference TRBV5-6 and TRBJ1-4, the complete variable domain is DAGVTQSPTHLIKTRGQQVTLRCSPKSGHDTVSWYQQALGQGPQFIFQYYEEEERQRGNFPDRFSGHQFPNYSSELNVNALLLGDSALYLCASSFGAGFEKLFFGSGTQLSVL.

The V gene is TRBV12-5, the J gene TRBJ1-2; 7 bases agree with TRBD1. This CDR3 has 13 residues. CDR1 and CDR2 (germline): LGHNT, FRNRAP. The J segment lost 4 bases and the V segment lost 2 bases, leaving 1 base of the junction unmatched. The CDR3 loop reads CASGLTGAYGYTF. The CDR3 DNA reads as TGTGCTAGTGGTTTGACAGGGGCCTATGGCTACACCTTC. Looking up the rest from reference TRBV12-5 and TRBJ1-2 gives the full variable domain: DARVTQTPRHKVTEMGQEVTMRCQPILGHNTVFWYRQTMMQGLELLAYFRNRAPLDDSGMPKDRFSAEMPDATLATLKIQPSEPRDSAVYFCASGLTGAYGYTFGSGTRLTVV.

The chain uses TRBV19 and TRBJ1-5; 11 bases map to TRBD1. This CDR3 is 15 amino acids long. Looked up from germline, CDR1 is LNHDA and CDR2 is SQIVND (reference sequence). Trimming at V came to 3 bases and at J to 6 bases, leaving 4 bases not matched to a gene. This CDR3 is CASSMGGTGGQPQHF. The CDR3 DNA follows: TGTGCCAGTAGTATGGGGGGGACAGGGGGTCAGCCCCAGCATTTT. The full variable domain, rest sourced from reference TRBV19 and TRBJ1-5, is DGGITQSPKYLFRKEGQNVTLSCEQNLNHDAMYWYRQDPGQGLRLIYYSQIVNDFQKGDIAEGYSVSREKKESFPLTVTSAQKNPTAFYLCASSMGGTGGQPQHFGDGTRLSIL.

This clone was seen just once. The V and J genes are TRBV9 and TRBJ2-7; TRBD2 matches 7 bases. This CDR3 has 14 residues. J lost 2 bases, V lost 0 bases, and 2 bases had no gene match. The germline CDR1 and CDR2 sequences are SGDLS and YYNGEE. CDR3 coding DNA: TGTGCCAGCAGCGTAGGACTAGCAGCCTACGAGCAGTACTTC. Its protein is CASSVGLAAYEQYF.

This chain links TRBV12-5 with TRBJ1-6; D may be TRBD1 (6 bases). The germline V and J ends were trimmed by 0 bases and 1 base, with 16 bases remaining between them. Germline V lookup: CDR1 LGHNT, CDR2 FRNRAP. The CDR3 loop spans 19 amino acids. DNA for the CDR3: TGTGCTAGTGGTTTGGTACCGTCAGGGGCGAATTCCTATAATTCACCCCTCCACTTT. Amino acids: CASGLVPSGANSYNSPLHF.

The V call is TRBV21-1, the J call TRBJ1-5. TRBV21-1 is given as a pseudogene. This CDR3 region has 13 residues. This CDR3 is CASSVGPHGAQHF. DNA of the CDR3: TGTGCCAGCAGCGTGGGCCCCCACGGGGCCCAGCATTTT.

The chain recombines TRBV6-5 with TRBJ2-7, with 9 bases that match TRBD1. There are 15 residues in the CDR3. V lost 10 bases and J lost 0; bases outside the gene matches: 10. Germline loops: CDR1 MNHEY, CDR2 SVGAGI. Here the CDR3 reads CATKRGTGPSYEQYF. The DNA of the CDR3 is TGTGCCACCAAAAGGGGGACAGGGCCCTCCTACGAGCAGTACTTC.

The chain joins TRBV6-5 to TRBJ1-1; the D gene is possibly TRBD1 (5 bases). The CDR3 spans 14 residues. Trimming cost V 6 bases and J 4 bases, with 15 bases left between them. CDR1 is MNHEY, CDR2 SVGAGI, per germline. DNA of the CDR3: TGTGCCAGCAGCCGAAACGGGGGGGGCACTGAAGCTTTCTTT. Protein: CASSRNGGGTEAFF.

This chain connects TRBV5-1 to TRBJ1-4, with D possibly matching TRBD1 (5 bases). Germline V lookup: CDR1 SGHRS, CDR2 YFSETQ. V lost 1 base and J lost 5, with 15 bases in between. The CDR3 extends over 16 amino acids. The CDR3 protein is CASSLSDISHNEKLFF. The CDR3 DNA reads as TGCGCCAGCAGCTTGTCGGACATTTCCCACAATGAAAAACTGTTTTTT.

This clone was detected a few times. The V call is TRBV6-5, the J call TRBJ2-7, with TRBD1 as a possible D gene (6 bases). The CDR3 totals 11 residues. CDR1 is MNHEY and CDR2 is SVGAGI in the germline V gene. V was shortened by 8 bases and J by 5 bases, with 10 bases between the two germline ends. CDR3 bases: TGTGCCAGCCGCAACAGGGACGAGCAGTACTTC. This codes for CASRNRDEQYF.

This clone was detected only once. V gene TRBV19 combines with J gene TRBJ2-2, with TRBD2 matching 10 bases. Germline values: CDR1 LNHDA, CDR2 SQIVND (reference sequence). The CDR3 spans 16 residues. Germline trimming cut 7 bases from V and 6 bases from J; bases unmatched to any gene: 11. The CDR3 DNA sequence: TGTGCCAGTAACCTCGTAGCGGGGGGACTAGCCGGGGAGCTGTTTTTT. It translates to CASNLVAGGLAGELFF.

The genes are TRBV7-6 and TRBJ2-3; TRBD1 matches at 7 bases. CDR1 SGHVS and CDR2 FNYEAQ come from the germline V gene. After removal of 1 base from V and 3 bases from J, the junction contained 19 bases not matched to a gene. CDR3 length equals 20 residues. The chain's CDR3 is CASSLVILGGREEATDTQYF. DNA for the CDR3: TGTGCCAGCAGCTTAGTTATCTTAGGGGGCAGGGAAGAGGCAACAGATACGCAGTATTTT.

V and J are TRBV7-9 and TRBJ1-3; D is unresolved. With 6 bases removed from V and 0 bases from J, the gap between germline ends came to 12 bases. CDR1 and CDR2 (germline): SEHNR, FQNEAQ (reference sequence). CDR3 size: 15 residues. DNA for the CDR3: TGTGCCAGCAGGCATGACGGGAGCTCTGGAAACACCATATATTTT. Translated: CASRHDGSSGNTIYF.